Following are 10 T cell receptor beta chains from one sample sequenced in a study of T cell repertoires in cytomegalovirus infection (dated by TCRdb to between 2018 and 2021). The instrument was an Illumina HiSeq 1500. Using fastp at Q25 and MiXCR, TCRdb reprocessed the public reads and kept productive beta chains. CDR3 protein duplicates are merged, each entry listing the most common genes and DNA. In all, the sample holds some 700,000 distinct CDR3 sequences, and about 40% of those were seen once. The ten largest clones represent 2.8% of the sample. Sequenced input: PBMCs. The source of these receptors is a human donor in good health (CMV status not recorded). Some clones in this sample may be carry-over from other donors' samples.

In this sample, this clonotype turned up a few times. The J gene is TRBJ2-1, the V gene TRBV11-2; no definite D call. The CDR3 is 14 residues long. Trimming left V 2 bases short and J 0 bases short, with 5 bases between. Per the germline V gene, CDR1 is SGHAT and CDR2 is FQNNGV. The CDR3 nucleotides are TGTGCCAGCAGCTTAACTCCCTCCTACAATGAGCAGTTCTTC. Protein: CASSLTPSYNEQFF.

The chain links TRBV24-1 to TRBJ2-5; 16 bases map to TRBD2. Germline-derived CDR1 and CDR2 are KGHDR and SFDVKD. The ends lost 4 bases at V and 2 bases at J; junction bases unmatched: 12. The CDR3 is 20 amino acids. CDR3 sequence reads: CATSDWGLAGGPSLQETQYF. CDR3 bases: TGTGCCACCAGTGACTGGGGACTAGCGGGAGGGCCGTCCCTACAAGAGACCCAGTACTTC.

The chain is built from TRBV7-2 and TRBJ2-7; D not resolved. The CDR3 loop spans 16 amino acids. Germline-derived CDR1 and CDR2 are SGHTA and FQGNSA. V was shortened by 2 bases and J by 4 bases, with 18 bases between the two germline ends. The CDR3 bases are TGTGCCAGCAGCTTAACGGTGACGTACATCAGGTACGAGCAGTACTTC. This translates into CASSLTVTYIRYEQYF.

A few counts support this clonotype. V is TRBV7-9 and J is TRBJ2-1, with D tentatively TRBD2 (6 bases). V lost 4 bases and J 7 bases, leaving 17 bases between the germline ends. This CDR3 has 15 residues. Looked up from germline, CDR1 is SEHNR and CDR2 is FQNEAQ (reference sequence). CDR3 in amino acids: CASSYSEEGRNEQFF. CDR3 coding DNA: TGTGCCAGCAGCTATAGCGAGGAGGGGAGAAATGAGCAGTTCTTC.

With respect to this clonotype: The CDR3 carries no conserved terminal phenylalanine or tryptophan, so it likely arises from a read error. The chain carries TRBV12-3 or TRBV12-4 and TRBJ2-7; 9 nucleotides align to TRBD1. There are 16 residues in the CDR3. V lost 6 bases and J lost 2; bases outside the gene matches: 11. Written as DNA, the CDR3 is TGTGCCAGCAGCCCAGCCTCCGGGACAGGGACCTACGAGCAGTACTTA. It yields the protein CASSPASGTGTYEQYL.

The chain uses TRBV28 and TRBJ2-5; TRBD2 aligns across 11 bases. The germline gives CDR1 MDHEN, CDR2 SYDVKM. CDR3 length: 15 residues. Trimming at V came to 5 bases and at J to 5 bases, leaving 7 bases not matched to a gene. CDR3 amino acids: CASSNPSGGLETQYF. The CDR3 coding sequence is TGTGCCAGCAGTAATCCTAGCGGGGGGCTGGAGACCCAGTACTTC.

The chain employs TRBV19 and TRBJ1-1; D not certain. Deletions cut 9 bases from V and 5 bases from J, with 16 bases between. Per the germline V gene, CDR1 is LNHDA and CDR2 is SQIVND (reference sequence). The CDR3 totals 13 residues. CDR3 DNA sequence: TGTGCCAGCCGGCGGGCCGTGGGGACTGAAGCTTTCTTT. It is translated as CASRRAVGTEAFF.

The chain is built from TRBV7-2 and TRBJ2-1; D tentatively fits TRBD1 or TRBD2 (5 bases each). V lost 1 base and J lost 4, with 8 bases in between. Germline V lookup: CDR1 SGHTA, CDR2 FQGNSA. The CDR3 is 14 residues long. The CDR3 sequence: CASSLGGEYNEQFF. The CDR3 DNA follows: TGTGCCAGCAGCTTAGGAGGGGAGTACAATGAGCAGTTCTTC.

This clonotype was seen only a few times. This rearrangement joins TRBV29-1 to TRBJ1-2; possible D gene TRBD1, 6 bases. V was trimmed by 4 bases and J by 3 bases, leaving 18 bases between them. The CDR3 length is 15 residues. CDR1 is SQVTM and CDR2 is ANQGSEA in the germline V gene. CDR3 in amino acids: CSVGATGAGDYGYTF. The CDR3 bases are TGCAGCGTTGGGGCGACAGGAGCAGGAGACTATGGCTACACCTTC.

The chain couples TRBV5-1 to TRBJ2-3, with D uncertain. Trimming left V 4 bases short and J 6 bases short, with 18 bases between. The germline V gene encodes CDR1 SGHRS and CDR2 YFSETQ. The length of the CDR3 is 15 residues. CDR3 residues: CASSRRDAAADTQYF. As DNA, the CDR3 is TGCGCCAGCAGCCGACGTGATGCGGCCGCCGATACGCAGTATTTT.